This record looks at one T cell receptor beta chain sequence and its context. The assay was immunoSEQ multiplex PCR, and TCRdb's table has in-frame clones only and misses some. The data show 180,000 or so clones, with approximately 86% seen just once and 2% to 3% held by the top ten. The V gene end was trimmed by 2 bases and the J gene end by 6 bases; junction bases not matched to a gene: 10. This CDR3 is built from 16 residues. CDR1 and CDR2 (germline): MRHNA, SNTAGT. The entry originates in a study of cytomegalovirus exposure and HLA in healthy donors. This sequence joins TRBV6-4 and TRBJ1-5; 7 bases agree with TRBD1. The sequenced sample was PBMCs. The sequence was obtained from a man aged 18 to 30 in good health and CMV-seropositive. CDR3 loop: CASSDPSRQGPQPQHF. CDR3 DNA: TGTGCCAGCAGTGACCCCTCCCGACAGGGACCTCAGCCCCAGCATTTT.